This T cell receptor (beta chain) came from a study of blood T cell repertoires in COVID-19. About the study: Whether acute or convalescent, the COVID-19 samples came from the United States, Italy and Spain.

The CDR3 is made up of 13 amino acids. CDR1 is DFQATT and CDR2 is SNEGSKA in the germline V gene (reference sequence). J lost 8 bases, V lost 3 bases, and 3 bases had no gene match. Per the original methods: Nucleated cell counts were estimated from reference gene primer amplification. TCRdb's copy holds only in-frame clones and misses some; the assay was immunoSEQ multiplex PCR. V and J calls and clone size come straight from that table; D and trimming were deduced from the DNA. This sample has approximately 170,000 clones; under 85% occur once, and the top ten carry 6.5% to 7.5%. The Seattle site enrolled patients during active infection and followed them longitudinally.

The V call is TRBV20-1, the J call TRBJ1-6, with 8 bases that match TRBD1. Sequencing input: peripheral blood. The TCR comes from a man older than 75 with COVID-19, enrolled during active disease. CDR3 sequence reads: CSASVRGHSPLHF. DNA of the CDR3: TGCAGTGCTAGTGTCAGGGGGCATTCACCCCTCCACTTT.